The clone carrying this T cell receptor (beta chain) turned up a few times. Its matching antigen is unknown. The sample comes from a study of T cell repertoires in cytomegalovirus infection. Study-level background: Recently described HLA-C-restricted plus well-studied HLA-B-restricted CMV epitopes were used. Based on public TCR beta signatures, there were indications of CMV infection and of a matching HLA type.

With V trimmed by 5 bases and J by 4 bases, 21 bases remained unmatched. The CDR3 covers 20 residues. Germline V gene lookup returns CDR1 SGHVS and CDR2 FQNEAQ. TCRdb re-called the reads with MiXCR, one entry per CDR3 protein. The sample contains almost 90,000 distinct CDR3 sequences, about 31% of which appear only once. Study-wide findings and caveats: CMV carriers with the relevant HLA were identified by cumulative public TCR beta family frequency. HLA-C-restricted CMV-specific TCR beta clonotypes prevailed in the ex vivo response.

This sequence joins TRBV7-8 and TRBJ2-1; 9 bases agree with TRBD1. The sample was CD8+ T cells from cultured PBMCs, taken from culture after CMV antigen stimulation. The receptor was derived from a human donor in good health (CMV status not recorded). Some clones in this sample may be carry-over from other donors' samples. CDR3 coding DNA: TGTGCCAGCAGCCAGAGCCCGAAGACAGGGGGGCGATTCCCTTACAATGAGCAGTTCTTC. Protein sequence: CASSQSPKTGGRFPYNEQFF.